This TCR beta chain stems from a study of cytomegalovirus exposure and HLA in healthy donors. Overall study: The early release's HLA-typed donors yielded 80 million to 95 million unique TCRs.

This clone was counted once. The primer mix had 60 Vbeta and 13 Jbeta primers. Sequenced by immunoSEQ multiplex PCR; TCRdb stores in-frame clones only, minus some. The profile shows about 99,000 clones, 70% to 80% of them singletons. V dropped 7 bases and J dropped 8; count of bases not matched to a gene: 8. Germline assignment: CDR1 SQVTM and CDR2 ANQGSEA. The length of the CDR3 is 14 residues. Specimen: PBMCs. The chain employs TRBV29-1 and TRBJ2-1, with TRBD2 matching 13 bases. This receptor was identified in a man between 40 and 49 years old in good health and CMV-seronegative. The CDR3 region has the DNA TGCAGCGGTGGACTAGCGGGAGTAATCGATGAGCAGTTCTTC. Amino acids: CSGGLAGVIDEQFF.